This TCR beta chain was observed in a study of shared clonotypes between healthy human individuals. TCRdb's table, derived via immunoSEQ multiplex PCR, lists solely in-frame clones and lacks some. The table includes about 2 million clones, about 95% detected once. Naive CD8 cells, CD45RO-negative and positively selected for CCR7, excluded terminally differentiated effector memory CD45RA+ cells. The CDR3 extends over 14 amino acids. The germline CDR1 and CDR2 sequences are SGHAT and FQNNGV. Trimming took 4 bases from V and 4 from J, leaving 14 bases between them. The sequence came from a man younger than 35 in good health. The sample taken for sequencing was naive CD8+ T cells sorted from blood. V gene TRBV11-2 combines with J gene TRBJ2-7; D is uncertain. In DNA form, the CDR3 reads TGTGCCAGCAGCTCGCGACTCTCTGGGTACGAGCAGTACTTC. Amino acid sequence: CASSSRLSGYEQYF. Drawing the rest from reference TRBV11-2 and TRBJ2-7, the complete variable domain is EAGVAQSPRYKIIEKRQSVAFWCNPISGHATLYWYQQILGQGPKLLIQFQNNGVVDDSQLPKDRFSAERLKGVDSTLKIQPAKLEDSAVYLCASSSRLSGYEQYFGPGTRLTVT.